In this sample, the clone carrying this T cell receptor beta chain turned up a few times. Its matching antigen is unknown. These data are taken from a study of cytomegalovirus exposure and HLA in healthy donors. Across the whole study: Among about 179 million T cells, an earlier analysis found roughly 120 million unique TCR beta sequences. Whole-study results and caveats: In vitro assays verified that three CMV-associated chains recognized CMV antigens specifically. Accurate HLA-A and HLA-B prediction from TCR beta sequences was reported for most subjects. The authors excluded some V segments, including TRBV6-2 and TRBV6-3, as indistinguishable.

Primers: 60 Vbeta forward and 13 Jbeta reverse. Using immunoSEQ multiplex PCR, the repertoire was profiled, and TCRdb retains in-frame clones only, with some absent. The sample shows 130,000 to 150,000 clones, 65% to 85% of them seen only once. CDR1 and CDR2 (germline): LNHDA, SQIVND (reference sequence). The CDR3 sequence is 17 residues long. The V end was cut by 3 bases, the J end by 6 bases, with 20 bases between. The chain has TRBV19 and TRBJ1-4; D perhaps matches TRBD1 (5 bases). The TCR was taken from a male donor in good health and CMV-seronegative. The specimen was PBMCs. CDR3 region: CASSILRGSGWDEKLFF. The DNA for the CDR3 is TGTGCCAGTAGTATCCTCCGCGGCTCAGGGTGGGATGAAAAACTGTTTTTT.